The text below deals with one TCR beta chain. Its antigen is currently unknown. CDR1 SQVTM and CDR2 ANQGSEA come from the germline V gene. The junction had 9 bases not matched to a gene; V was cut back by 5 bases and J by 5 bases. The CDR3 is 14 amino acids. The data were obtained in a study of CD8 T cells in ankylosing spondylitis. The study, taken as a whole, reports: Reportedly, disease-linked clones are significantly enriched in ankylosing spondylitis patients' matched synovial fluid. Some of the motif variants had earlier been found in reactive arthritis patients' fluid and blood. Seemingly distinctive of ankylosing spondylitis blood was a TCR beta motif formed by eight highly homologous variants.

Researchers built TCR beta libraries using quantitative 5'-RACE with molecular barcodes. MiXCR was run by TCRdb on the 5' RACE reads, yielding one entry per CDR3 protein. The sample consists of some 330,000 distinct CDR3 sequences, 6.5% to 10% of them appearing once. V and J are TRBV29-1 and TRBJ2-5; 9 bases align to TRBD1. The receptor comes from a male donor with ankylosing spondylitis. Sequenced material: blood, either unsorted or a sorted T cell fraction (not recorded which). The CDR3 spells CSVRRTGAGETQYF. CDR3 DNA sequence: TGCAGCGTTCGCAGGACAGGGGCCGGGGAGACCCAGTACTTC.